Sequencing of this T cell receptor (beta chain) was carried out in a study of CD4+ T cells in melanoma. Findings and limits, study-wide: Diverse differentiation states were reported for melanoma neoantigen-specific CD4+ T cells. A reported correlation linked neoantigen-specific CD4+ T cells to CD8+, macrophage and B cell function.

Germline CDR1 reads SNHLY; CDR2 reads FYNNEI. This CDR3 is 11 amino acids long. V was clipped by 3 bases and J by 10 bases, with 9 bases between them. The data were produced by immunoSEQ multiplex PCR, yet TCRdb's version contains in-frame clones alone and is incomplete. The sample lists roughly 16,000 clones; roughly four fifths were seen once. To note about this clone: Its specificity is unknown.

This clonotype was obtained from a human donor with melanoma. The genes are TRBV2 and TRBJ1-1, with D unresolved. Sequencing was done on a sample of cells from a culture (not recorded whether cultured in vitro). The CDR3 nucleotides are TGTGCCAGCAGTGATGGACGGGGAGCTTTCTTT. Protein product: CASSDGRGAFF.